The 8 T cell receptor beta chains below were found in one sample sequenced in a study of blood T cell repertoires in COVID-19 (dated by TCRdb to 2018 to 2020). The library was generated by the immunoSEQ multiplex PCR assay. What TCRdb holds here is the immuneACCESS table cut down to in-frame rearrangements. Part of the clones is not present; checked against another copy, under half of the missing clones reflect an unresolved V gene, and the others are unexplained. The sample table contains about 250,000 clones; only one count was recorded for about nine tenths of them. The top ten clonotypes cover 0.83% of the sample. Sequencing was carried out using peripheral blood. Receptor source: a man in his thirties or forties with COVID-19, enrolled during active disease.

The chain is built from TRBV4-1 and TRBJ1-6; 11 bases agree with TRBD1. The CDR3 is 15 residues long. The J segment lost 7 bases and the V segment lost 6 bases, leaving 5 bases of the junction unmatched. The germline V gene has CDR1 MGHRA and CDR2 YSYEKL. As DNA, the CDR3 is TGCGCCAGCAGGTTCGGACAGGGGGCGAATTCACCCCTCCACTTT. Amino acid sequence: CASRFGQGANSPLHF.

The rearrangement joins TRBV15 to TRBJ1-5; D may be TRBD1 (6 bases). Germline V gene lookup returns CDR1 LNHNV and CDR2 YYDKDF (reference sequence). This CDR3 comprises 17 residues. V lost 0 bases and J 6 bases, leaving 18 bases between the germline ends. The DNA for the CDR3 is TGTGCCACCAGCAGAGATGGGGCCCTCAGGGGTCGTCAGCCCCAGCATTTT. Its translation is CATSRDGALRGRQPQHF.

This clone is a singleton in its sample. The rearrangement links TRBV7-3 to TRBJ1-2, with TRBD1 as a possible D gene (6 bases). Germline CDR1 is SGHTA and CDR2 is FQGTGA. V lost 4 bases and J lost 6, with 12 bases in between. The CDR3 spans 13 residues. The CDR3 spells CASSYRGADGYTF. For the CDR3, the DNA is TGTGCCAGCAGCTATCGGGGGGCTGATGGCTACACCTTC.

The chain recombines TRBV19 with TRBJ2-5, with 7 positions matching TRBD2. Per germline, CDR1 LNHDA and CDR2 SQIVND (reference sequence). The CDR3 loop spans 14 amino acids. Trimming took 2 bases from V and 6 from J; bases not matched to a gene: 6. In nucleotides, the CDR3 is TGTGCCAGTAGTATACGGGGGGACGTGAAGACCCAGTACTTC. Its protein is CASSIRGDVKTQYF.

This chain uses TRBV12-5 with TRBJ1-5; 7 nucleotides match TRBD1. Germline V gene sequence: CDR1 LGHNT, CDR2 FRNRAP. This CDR3 region has 15 residues. V shed 1 base, J shed 5 bases, and the junction held 5 bases outside the gene matches. Here the CDR3 reads CASGLGDRVDQPQHF. DNA of the CDR3: TGTGCTAGTGGTTTGGGCGACAGGGTGGATCAGCCCCAGCATTTT.

V usage is TRBV2 and J usage is TRBJ2-1, with TRBD1 identical over 7 bases. Unmatched junction bases numbered 4, after V lost 5 bases and J lost 3 bases. The CDR3 sequence is 14 residues long. From germline, CDR1 is SNHLY and CDR2 FYNNEI. The CDR3 spells CASSPWDSYNEQFF. CDR3 coding DNA: TGTGCCAGCAGTCCCTGGGACAGCTACAATGAGCAGTTCTTC.

The CDR3 DNA reads as TGTGCCAGCTCACCTCCCGGGACAGGGGGATTCAATGGCTACACCTTC. Protein product: CASSPPGTGGFNGYTF. The gene calls are TRBV18 and TRBJ1-2; TRBD1 aligns across 11 bases. The germline V gene encodes CDR1 KGHSH and CDR2 LQKENI. Losses at the gene ends were 3 bases for V and 6 bases for J; bases not matched to a gene: 9. The length of the CDR3 is 16 residues.

The chain couples TRBV5-4 to TRBJ2-2, with TRBD2 matching over 9 bases. Germline V gene sequence: CDR1 SGHNT, CDR2 YYREEE (reference sequence). This CDR3 has 14 residues. V dropped 2 bases and J dropped 4; count of bases not matched to a gene: 0. The CDR3 sequence: CASSLAGGTGELFF. Written as DNA, the CDR3 is TGTGCCAGCAGCTTAGCGGGGGGCACCGGGGAGCTGTTTTTT.